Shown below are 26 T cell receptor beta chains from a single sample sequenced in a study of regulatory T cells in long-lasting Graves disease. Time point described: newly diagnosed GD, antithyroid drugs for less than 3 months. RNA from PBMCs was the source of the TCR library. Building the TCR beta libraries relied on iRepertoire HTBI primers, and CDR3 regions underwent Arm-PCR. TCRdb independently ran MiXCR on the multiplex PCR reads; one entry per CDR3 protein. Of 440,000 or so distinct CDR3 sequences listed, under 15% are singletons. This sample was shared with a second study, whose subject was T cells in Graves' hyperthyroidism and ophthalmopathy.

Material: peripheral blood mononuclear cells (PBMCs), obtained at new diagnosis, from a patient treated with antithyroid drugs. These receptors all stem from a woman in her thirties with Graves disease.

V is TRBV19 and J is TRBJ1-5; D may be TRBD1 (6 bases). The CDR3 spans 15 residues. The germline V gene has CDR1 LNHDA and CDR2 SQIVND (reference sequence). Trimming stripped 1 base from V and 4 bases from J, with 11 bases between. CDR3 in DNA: TGTGCCAGTAGTATAGCAAGGCAGGGGAATCAGCCCCAGCATTTT. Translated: CASSIARQGNQPQHF.

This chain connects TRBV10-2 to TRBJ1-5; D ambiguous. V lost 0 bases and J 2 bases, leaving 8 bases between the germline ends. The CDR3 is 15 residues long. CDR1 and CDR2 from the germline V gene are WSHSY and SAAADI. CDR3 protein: CASSESRGGNQPQHF. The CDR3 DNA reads TGCGCCAGCAGTGAGTCCCGGGGTGGCAATCAGCCCCAGCATTTT.

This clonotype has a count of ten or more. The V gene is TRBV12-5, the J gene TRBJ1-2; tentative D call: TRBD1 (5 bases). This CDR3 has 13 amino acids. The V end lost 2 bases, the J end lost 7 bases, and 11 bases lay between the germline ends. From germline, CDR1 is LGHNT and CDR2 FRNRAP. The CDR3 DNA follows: TGTGCTAGTGGTTTGCCAGGGCAGGGTGGCTACACCTTC. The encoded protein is CASGLPGQGGYTF.

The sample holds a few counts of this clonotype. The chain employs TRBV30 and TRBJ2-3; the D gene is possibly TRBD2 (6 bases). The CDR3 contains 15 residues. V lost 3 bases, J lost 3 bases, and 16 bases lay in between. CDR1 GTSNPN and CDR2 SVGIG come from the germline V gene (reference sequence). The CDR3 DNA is TGTGCCTGGAGGTGGACTCGTGGGGGGACAGATACGCAGTATTTT. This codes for CAWRWTRGGTDTQYF.

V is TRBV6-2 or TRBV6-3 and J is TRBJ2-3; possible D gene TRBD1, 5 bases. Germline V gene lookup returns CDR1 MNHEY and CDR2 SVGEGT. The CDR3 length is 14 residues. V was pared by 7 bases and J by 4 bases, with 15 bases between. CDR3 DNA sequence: TGTGCCAGCACCTCAGGCCAGGGTGCAGATACGCAGTATTTT. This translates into CASTSGQGADTQYF.

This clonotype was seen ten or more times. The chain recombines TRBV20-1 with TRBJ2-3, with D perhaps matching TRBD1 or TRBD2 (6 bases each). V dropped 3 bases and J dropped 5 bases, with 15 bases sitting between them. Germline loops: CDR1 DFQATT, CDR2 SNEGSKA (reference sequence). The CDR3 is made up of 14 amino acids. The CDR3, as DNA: TGCAGTGCTAGTCGAGCGGAGGGGGGAGATACGCAGTATTTT. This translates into CSASRAEGGDTQYF.

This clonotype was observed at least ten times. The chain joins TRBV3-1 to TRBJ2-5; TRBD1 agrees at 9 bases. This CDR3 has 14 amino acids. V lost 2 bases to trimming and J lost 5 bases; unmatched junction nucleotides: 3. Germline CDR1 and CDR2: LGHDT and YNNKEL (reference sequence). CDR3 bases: TGTGCCAGCAGCCAAACAGGGGGCTGGGAGACCCAGTACTTC. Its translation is CASSQTGGWETQYF.

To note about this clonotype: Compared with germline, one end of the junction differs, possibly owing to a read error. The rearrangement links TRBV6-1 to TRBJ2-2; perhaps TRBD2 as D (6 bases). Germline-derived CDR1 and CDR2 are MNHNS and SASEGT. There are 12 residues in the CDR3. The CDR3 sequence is CASSKAGGELFF. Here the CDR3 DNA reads TGTGCCAGCAGTAAAGCGGGTGGGGAGCTGTTTTTT.

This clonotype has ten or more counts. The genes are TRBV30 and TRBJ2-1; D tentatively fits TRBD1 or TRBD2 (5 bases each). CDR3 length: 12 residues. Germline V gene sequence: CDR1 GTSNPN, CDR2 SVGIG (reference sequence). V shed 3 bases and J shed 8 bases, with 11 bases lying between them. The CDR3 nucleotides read TGTGCCTGGAGCGACTTGGGACATGAGCAGTTCTTC. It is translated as CAWSDLGHEQFF.

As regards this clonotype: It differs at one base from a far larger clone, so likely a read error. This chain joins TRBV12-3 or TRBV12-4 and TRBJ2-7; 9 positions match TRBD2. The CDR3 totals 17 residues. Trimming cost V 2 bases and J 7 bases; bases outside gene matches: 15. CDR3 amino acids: CASSLRPGLALGNEQYF. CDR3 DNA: TGTGCCAGCAGTTTAAGACCGGGACTAGCTTTAGGGAATGAGCAGTACTTC.

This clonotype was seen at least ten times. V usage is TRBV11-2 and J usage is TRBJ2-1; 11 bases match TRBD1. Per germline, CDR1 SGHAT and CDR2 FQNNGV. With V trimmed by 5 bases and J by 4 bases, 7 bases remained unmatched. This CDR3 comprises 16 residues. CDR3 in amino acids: CASSPIGTGGYNEQFF. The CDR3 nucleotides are TGTGCCAGCAGCCCTATTGGGACAGGGGGGTACAATGAGCAGTTCTTC.

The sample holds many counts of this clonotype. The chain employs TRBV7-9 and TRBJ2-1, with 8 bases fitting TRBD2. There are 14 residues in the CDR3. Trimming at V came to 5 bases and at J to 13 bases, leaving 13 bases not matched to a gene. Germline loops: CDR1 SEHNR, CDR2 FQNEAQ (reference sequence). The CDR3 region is CASSQPSSGPKQFF. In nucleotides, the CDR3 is TGTGCCAGCAGCCAACCATCTAGCGGGCCGAAACAGTTCTTC.

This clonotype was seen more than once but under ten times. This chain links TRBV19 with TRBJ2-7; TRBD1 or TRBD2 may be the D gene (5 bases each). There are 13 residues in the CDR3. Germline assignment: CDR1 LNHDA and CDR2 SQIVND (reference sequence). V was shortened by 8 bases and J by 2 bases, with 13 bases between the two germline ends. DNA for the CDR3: TGTGCCAGTGCAAGAGGGGATGCCTACGAGCAGTACTTC. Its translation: CASARGDAYEQYF.

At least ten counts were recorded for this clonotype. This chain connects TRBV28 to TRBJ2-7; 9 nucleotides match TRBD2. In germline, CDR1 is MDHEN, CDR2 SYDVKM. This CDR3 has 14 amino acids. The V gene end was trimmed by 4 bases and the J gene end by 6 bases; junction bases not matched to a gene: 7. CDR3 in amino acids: CASSSGLAPAEQYF. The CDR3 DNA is TGTGCCAGCAGTTCGGGACTAGCCCCAGCCGAGCAGTACTTC.

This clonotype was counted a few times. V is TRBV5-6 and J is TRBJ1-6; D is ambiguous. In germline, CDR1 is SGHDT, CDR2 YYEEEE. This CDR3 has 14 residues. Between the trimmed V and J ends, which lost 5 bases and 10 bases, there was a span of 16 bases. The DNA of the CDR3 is TGTGCCAGCAGTTCGACCCTGGGCAAATCACCCCTCCACTTT. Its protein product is CASSSTLGKSPLHF. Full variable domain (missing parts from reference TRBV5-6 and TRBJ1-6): DAGVTQSPTHLIKTRGQQVTLRCSPKSGHDTVSWYQQALGQGPQFIFQYYEEEERQRGNFPDRFSGHQFPNYSSELNVNALLLGDSALYLCASSSTLGKSPLHFGNGTRLTVT.

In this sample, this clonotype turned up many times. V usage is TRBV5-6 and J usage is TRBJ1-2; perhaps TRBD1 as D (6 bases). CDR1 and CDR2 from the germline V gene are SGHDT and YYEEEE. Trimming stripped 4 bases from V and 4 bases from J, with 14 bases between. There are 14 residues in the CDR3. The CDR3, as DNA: TGTGCCAGCAGCCCGACCCAAGGGGGCTATGGCTACACCTTC. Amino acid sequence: CASSPTQGGYGYTF.

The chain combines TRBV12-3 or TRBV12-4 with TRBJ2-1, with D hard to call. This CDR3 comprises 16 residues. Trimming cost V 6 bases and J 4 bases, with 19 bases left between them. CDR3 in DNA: TGTGCCAGCAGGGGCTTCCCCCTTAAAAATTACAATGAGCAGTTCTTC. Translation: CASRGFPLKNYNEQFF.

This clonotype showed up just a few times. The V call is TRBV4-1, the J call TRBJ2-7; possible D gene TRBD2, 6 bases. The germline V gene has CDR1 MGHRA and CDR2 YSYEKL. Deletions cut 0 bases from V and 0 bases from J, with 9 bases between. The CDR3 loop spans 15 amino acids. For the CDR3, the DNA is TGCGCCAGCAGCCAAGACGCCGGGAGCTCCTACGAGCAGTACTTC. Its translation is CASSQDAGSSYEQYF.

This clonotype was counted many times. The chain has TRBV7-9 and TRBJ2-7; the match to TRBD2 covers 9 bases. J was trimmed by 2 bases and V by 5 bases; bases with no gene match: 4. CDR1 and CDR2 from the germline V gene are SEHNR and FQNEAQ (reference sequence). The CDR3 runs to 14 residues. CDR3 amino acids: CASSLTSGPYEQYF. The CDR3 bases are TGTGCCAGCAGCCTGACTAGCGGTCCCTACGAGCAGTACTTC. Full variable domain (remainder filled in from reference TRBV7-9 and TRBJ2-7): DTGVSQNPRHKITKRGQNVTFRCDPISEHNRLYWYRQTLGQGPEFLTYFQNEAQLEKSRLLSDRFSAERPKGSFSTLEIQRTEQGDSAMYLCASSLTSGPYEQYFGPGTRLTVT.

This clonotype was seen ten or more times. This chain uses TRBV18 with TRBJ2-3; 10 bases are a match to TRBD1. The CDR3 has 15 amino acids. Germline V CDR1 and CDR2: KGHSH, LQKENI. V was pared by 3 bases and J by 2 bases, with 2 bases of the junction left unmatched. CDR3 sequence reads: CASSPRQGATDTQYF. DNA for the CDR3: TGTGCCAGCTCACCTAGACAGGGGGCCACAGATACGCAGTATTTT.

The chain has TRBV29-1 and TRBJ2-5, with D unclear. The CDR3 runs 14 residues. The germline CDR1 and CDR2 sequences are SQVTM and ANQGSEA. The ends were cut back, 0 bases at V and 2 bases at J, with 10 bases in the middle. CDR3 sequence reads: CSVEDRTVQETQYF. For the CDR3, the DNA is TGCAGCGTTGAAGATAGAACAGTACAAGAGACCCAGTACTTC.

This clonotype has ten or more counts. CDR3 coding DNA: TGTGCCAGCAGGAAAAGGGAGGGGGTGTCCTACGAGCAGTACTTC. Its protein is CASRKREGVSYEQYF. The chain has TRBV11-2 and TRBJ2-7; D may be TRBD2 (7 bases). V lost 6 bases and J lost 1, with 16 bases in between. The CDR3 is made up of 15 amino acids. Per the germline V gene, CDR1 is SGHAT and CDR2 is FQNNGV.

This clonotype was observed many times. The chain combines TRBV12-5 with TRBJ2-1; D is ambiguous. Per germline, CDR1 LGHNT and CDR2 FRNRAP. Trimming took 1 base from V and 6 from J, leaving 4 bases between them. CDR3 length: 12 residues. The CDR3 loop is CASGLALNEQFF. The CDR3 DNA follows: TGTGCTAGTGGTTTGGCCCTCAATGAGCAGTTCTTC.

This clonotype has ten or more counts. The CDR3 DNA is TGTGCCAGCACCGGGGTCTTTGGCTACACCTTC. Encoded protein: CASTGVFGYTF. The chain carries TRBV11-2 and TRBJ1-2; D ambiguous. Trimming took off 7 bases at V and 7 bases at J, with 10 bases between the two ends. Germline V gene lookup returns CDR1 SGHAT and CDR2 FQNNGV. This CDR3 contains 11 residues.

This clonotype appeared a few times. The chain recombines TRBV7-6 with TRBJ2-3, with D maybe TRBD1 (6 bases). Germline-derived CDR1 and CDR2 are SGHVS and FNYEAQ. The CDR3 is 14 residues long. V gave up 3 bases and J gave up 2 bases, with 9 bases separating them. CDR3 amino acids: CASSFDRNTDTQYF. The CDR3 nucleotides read TGTGCCAGCAGCTTTGACAGGAACACAGATACGCAGTATTTT. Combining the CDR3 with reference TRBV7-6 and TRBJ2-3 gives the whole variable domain GAGVSQSPRYKVTKRGQDVALRCDPISGHVSLYWYRQALGQGPEFLTYFNYEAQQDKSGLPNDRFSAERPEGSISTLTIQRTEQRDSAMYRCASSFDRNTDTQYFGPGTRLTVL.

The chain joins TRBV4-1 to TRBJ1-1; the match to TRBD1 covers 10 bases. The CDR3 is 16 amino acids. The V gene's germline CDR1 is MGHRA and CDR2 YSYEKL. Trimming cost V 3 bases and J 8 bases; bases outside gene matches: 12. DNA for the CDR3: TGCGCCAGCAGCCACTCAGGTCGGGACAGGGGCTTCGAAGCTTTCTTT. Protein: CASSHSGRDRGFEAFF.